The source of this T cell receptor beta chain is a study of T cells after yellow fever vaccination. Findings and limits, study-wide: The CD4 compartment and the CD8 compartment contained a small share of clonotypes in common. Abundant clonotypes (contaminants from the bulk population) could be present in FACS-sorted repertoires.

TCRdb re-called the 5' RACE reads with MiXCR, one entry per CDR3 protein. The profile shows about 330,000 distinct CDR3 sequences, around 6.8% of them singletons. As to this clonotype: Its antigen is unidentified.

Trimming took 4 bases from V and 7 from J; bases not matched to a gene: 4. This CDR3 is built from 14 residues. Per germline, CDR1 SGHTA and CDR2 FQGTGA. This chain joins TRBV7-3 and TRBJ2-1; TRBD1 matches at 10 bases. The sequencing here drew on PBMCs, taken 35 to 50 days after the first yellow fever vaccination. This clonotype was sampled from a man aged 18 to 29 who received the YFV17D yellow fever vaccine. In DNA, the CDR3 is TGTGCCAGCAGCTGGGGGGACAGGGGAAATGAGCAGTTCTTC. As protein: CASSWGDRGNEQFF.